Following are 28 T cell receptor beta chains from one sample sequenced in a study of cytomegalovirus exposure and HLA in healthy donors. PCR was performed using 60 Vbeta and 13 Jbeta primers. Repertoires were generated with immunoSEQ multiplex PCR, while TCRdb's copy carries only in-frame clones and drops some. The table records around 91,000 clones, more than 75% of them present only once. Sequencing input: PBMCs. The receptors were sampled from a man aged 25 to 40 in good health and CMV-seropositive.

The J gene is TRBJ1-5, the V gene TRBV7-8, with a possible D match to TRBD1 (6 bases). Germline CDR1 is SGHVS and CDR2 is FQNEAQ. V shed 5 bases and J shed 4 bases, with 15 bases lying between them. The CDR3 is 15 residues long. CDR3 DNA: TGTGCCAGCAGCGGGGTGGGGGCTTTTAATCAGCCCCAGCATTTT. Protein sequence: CASSGVGAFNQPQHF.

This clone occurred a few times. The DNA of the CDR3 is TGTGCCAGTAGTCCACCTCTAGCAAATCGGCCTAATGAAAAACTGTTTTTT. Translating it yields CASSPPLANRPNEKLFF. This chain uses TRBV19 with TRBJ1-4; D ambiguous. CDR1 LNHDA and CDR2 SQIVND come from the germline V gene (reference sequence). The V and J ends lost 5 bases and 3 bases respectively, with 19 bases between them. This CDR3 comprises 17 residues.

The rearrangement joins TRBV9 to TRBJ2-1, with 11 bases matching TRBD2. This CDR3 has 16 amino acids. The junction had 6 bases not matched to a gene; V was cut back by 0 bases and J by 7 bases. In germline, CDR1 is SGDLS, CDR2 YYNGEE. Here the CDR3 reads CASSVVASGRRNEQFF. CDR3 in DNA: TGTGCCAGCAGCGTAGTTGCTAGCGGGAGGAGGAATGAGCAGTTCTTC.

The chain links TRBV2 to TRBJ2-5; no firm D call. The CDR3 loop spans 13 amino acids. V was shortened by 7 bases and J by 1 base, with 10 bases between the two germline ends. Germline-derived CDR1 and CDR2 are SNHLY and FYNNEI. CDR3 protein: CASNLVSQETQYF. The CDR3 region has the DNA TGTGCCAGCAATCTTGTGAGCCAAGAGACCCAGTACTTC.

V usage is TRBV5-4 and J usage is TRBJ1-3; TRBD1 matches at 9 bases. This CDR3 has 14 residues. V was pared by 1 base and J by 8 bases, with 4 bases of the junction left unmatched. Germline values: CDR1 SGHNT, CDR2 YYREEE (reference sequence). The CDR3 sequence: CASSLPGQGYTIYF. The DNA for the CDR3 is TGTGCCAGCAGCTTGCCGGGACAGGGATACACCATATATTTT.

V usage is TRBV5-8 and J usage is TRBJ1-1; no reliable D call. With 4 bases removed from V and 5 bases from J, the gap between germline ends came to 18 bases. The CDR3 extends over 15 amino acids. Germline values: CDR1 SGHTS, CDR2 YDEGEE. The DNA of the CDR3 is TGTGCCAGCAGCCCTAGAGGGTCCCGAAGGACTGAAGCTTTCTTT. The encoded protein is CASSPRGSRRTEAFF.

Only one count was recorded for this clone. The chain has TRBV7-9 and TRBJ2-5, with 7 bases aligning to TRBD2. Germline V gene data show CDR1 as SEHNR and CDR2 as FQNEAQ (reference sequence). The J segment lost 5 bases and the V segment lost 2 bases, leaving 2 bases of the junction unmatched. The CDR3 spans 13 residues. CDR3 residues: CASSLWGGETQYF. For the CDR3, the DNA is TGTGCCAGCAGCTTATGGGGAGGGGAGACCCAGTACTTC.

This clone has just one count. J is TRBJ2-1 and V is TRBV2; D possibly corresponds to TRBD2 (5 bases). CDR3 length: 15 amino acids. The V end was cut by 3 bases, the J end by 6 bases, with 15 bases between. Germline V gives CDR1 SNHLY, CDR2 FYNNEI. CDR3 nucleotides: TGTGCCAGCAGTGATAGGAGGCTAGCTGGCAATGAGCAGTTCTTC. It is translated as CASSDRRLAGNEQFF.

The chain is built from TRBV19 and TRBJ1-2, with 8 positions matching TRBD1. The CDR3 has 14 amino acids. V lost 6 bases and J lost 4; bases outside the gene matches: 7. Germline V gene lookup returns CDR1 LNHDA and CDR2 SQIVND (reference sequence). CDR3 residues: CASRGGQGGYGYTF. CDR3 DNA sequence: TGTGCCAGTAGAGGTGGACAGGGCGGCTATGGCTACACCTTC.

V gene TRBV4-1 combines with J gene TRBJ2-2; 7 nucleotides line up with TRBD1. The CDR3 is 13 residues long. Germline assignment: CDR1 MGHRA and CDR2 YSYEKL. J lost 5 bases, V lost 4 bases, and 1 base had no gene match. The CDR3 DNA follows: TGCGCCAGCAGCCCGACAGGGACCGGGGAGCTGTTTTTT. This translates into CASSPTGTGELFF.

DNA of the CDR3: TGTGCCAGCACCTCAAAACAGAGTGAGCAGTTCTTC. Translation gives CASTSKQSEQFF. The V and J genes are TRBV28 and TRBJ2-1; D ambiguous. Looked up from germline, CDR1 is MDHEN and CDR2 is SYDVKM. The CDR3 sequence is 12 residues long. V lost 7 bases and J lost 9, with 13 bases in between.

In this sample, this clone turned up a few times. This rearrangement joins TRBV28 to TRBJ2-5; D is possibly TRBD1 (5 bases). The CDR3 contains 15 residues. V dropped 7 bases and J dropped 1 base, with 16 bases sitting between them. Germline CDR1 MDHEN, CDR2 SYDVKM. CDR3 protein: CASIKRRQLQETQYF. The CDR3 DNA follows: TGTGCCAGCATCAAACGGCGACAGCTCCAAGAGACCCAGTACTTC. The whole variable domain, filled in from reference TRBV28 and TRBJ2-5, reads DVKVTQSSRYLVKRTGEKVFLECVQDMDHENMFWYRQDPGLGLRLIYFSYDVKMKEKGDIPEGYSVSREKKERFSLILESASTNQTSMYLCASIKRRQLQETQYFGPGTRLLVL.

The rearrangement joins TRBV2 to TRBJ1-2, with D perhaps TRBD1 (5 bases). V lost 2 bases, J lost 4 bases, and 8 bases lay in between. CDR1 and CDR2 (germline): SNHLY, FYNNEI. The CDR3 is 13 residues long. The CDR3 nucleotides read TGTGCCAGCAGTGAACAGACAGTCTATGGCTACACCTTC. It specifies CASSEQTVYGYTF.

The chain is built from TRBV6-1 and TRBJ1-5; D might be TRBD1 (6 bases). V lost 4 bases and J 4 bases, leaving 20 bases between the germline ends. Germline V gene sequence: CDR1 MNHNS, CDR2 SASEGT. The CDR3 spans 17 residues. In DNA, the CDR3 is TGTGCCAGCAGTGCTACAAGGGGGGGAGTAGGTAATCAGCCCCAGCATTTT. As protein: CASSATRGGVGNQPQHF.

This chain links TRBV5-4 with TRBJ2-5; tentative D call: TRBD1 (6 bases). Germline CDR1 is SGHNT and CDR2 is YYREEE (reference sequence). Deletions cut 4 bases from V and 3 bases from J, with 13 bases between. CDR3 size: 14 residues. The CDR3 loop is CASSLENREETQYF. The CDR3 DNA follows: TGTGCCAGCAGCCTGGAGAACAGGGAAGAGACCCAGTACTTC.

CDR3 nucleotides: TGTGCCATCAGTGAGGTGTTAGCGGGAGTCGTCGTCAATGAGCAGTTCTTC. Amino acids: CAISEVLAGVVVNEQFF. This chain links TRBV10-3 with TRBJ2-1, with 9 positions matching TRBD2. With V trimmed by 2 bases and J by 6 bases, 11 bases remained unmatched. Per the germline V gene, CDR1 is ENHRY and CDR2 is SYGVKD. CDR3 size: 17 residues.

The chain joins TRBV27 to TRBJ2-7; TRBD2 is a possible D gene (5 bases). Per the germline V gene, CDR1 is MNHEY and CDR2 is SMNVEV (reference sequence). The V gene lost 9 bases and the J gene lost 2 bases, with 20 bases spanning the gap. The CDR3 runs 15 residues. CDR3 sequence reads: CASTSGGGGPYEQYF. The DNA for the CDR3 is TGTGCCAGTACCTCAGGCGGTGGAGGCCCCTACGAGCAGTACTTC.

The gene calls are TRBV4-1 and TRBJ2-1, with 11 positions matching TRBD2. With 1 base clipped from V and 3 bases from J, the junction kept 5 bases outside the gene matches. Germline loops: CDR1 MGHRA, CDR2 YSYEKL. The CDR3 length is 17 residues. CDR3: CASSQVTSGSIYNEQFF. The CDR3 DNA follows: TGCGCCAGCAGCCAAGTCACTAGCGGGAGTATCTACAATGAGCAGTTCTTC.

A single count supports this clone. The chain is built from TRBV5-4 and TRBJ1-1; 11 nucleotides line up with TRBD1. After removal of 0 bases from V and 11 bases from J, the junction contained 12 bases not matched to a gene. The CDR3 spans 16 residues. Germline loops: CDR1 SGHNT, CDR2 YYREEE (reference sequence). In nucleotides, the CDR3 is TGTGCCAGCAGCTTGGGGCCGGGACAGGGGGTAACTCCTGCTTTCTTT. It encodes CASSLGPGQGVTPAFF.

This chain links TRBV6-1 with TRBJ2-7; TRBD1 matches at 10 bases. In germline, CDR1 is MNHNS, CDR2 SASEGT. The CDR3 totals 14 residues. The J segment lost 3 bases and the V segment lost 7 bases, leaving 6 bases of the junction unmatched. The CDR3 here is CASNGGQGFYEQYF. CDR3 nucleotides: TGTGCCAGCAATGGGGGACAGGGGTTCTACGAGCAGTACTTC.

The CDR3 here is CASSRTSGALYEQYF. In DNA form, the CDR3 reads TGTGCCAGCAGCCGAACTAGCGGGGCTTTGTACGAGCAGTACTTC. This chain uses TRBV7-2 with TRBJ2-7, with 10 positions matching TRBD2. The CDR3 runs to 15 residues. Per germline, CDR1 SGHTA and CDR2 FQGNSA. Trimming removed 5 bases from V and 4 bases from J; junction bases left unmatched: 8.

The rearrangement uses TRBV27 and TRBJ1-1; D call uncertain. The CDR3 spans 16 residues. Germline-derived CDR1 and CDR2 are MNHEY and SMNVEV (reference sequence). The germline V and J ends were trimmed by 5 bases and 1 base, with 17 bases remaining between them. DNA of the CDR3: TGTGCCAGCAGTCGACTCCCAGGTCGGGGGAACACTGAAGCTTTCTTT. It is translated as CASSRLPGRGNTEAFF.

This sequence joins TRBV28 and TRBJ2-3; D unclear. The CDR3 runs 15 residues. The V gene lost 1 base and the J gene lost 0 bases, with 8 bases spanning the gap. Germline V lookup: CDR1 MDHEN, CDR2 SYDVKM. The CDR3 DNA reads as TGTGCCAGCAGTTTATCGCTGGCTAGCACAGATACGCAGTATTTT. This codes for CASSLSLASTDTQYF. Variable domain in full (rest from reference TRBV28 and TRBJ2-3): DVKVTQSSRYLVKRTGEKVFLECVQDMDHENMFWYRQDPGLGLRLIYFSYDVKMKEKGDIPEGYSVSREKKERFSLILESASTNQTSMYLCASSLSLASTDTQYFGPGTRLTVL.

The rearrangement links TRBV5-1 to TRBJ2-5; the match to TRBD1 covers 10 bases. The end of the DNA aligns better with TRBJ2-7, so the J call may be wrong. The germline CDR1 and CDR2 sequences are SGHRS and YFSETQ. The length of the CDR3 is 21 residues. CDR3 amino acids: CASSYNWPGTGDRRVEDEQYF. The CDR3 DNA sequence: TGCGCCAGCAGCTATAATTGGCCCGGGACAGGGGACCGGAGAGTGGAAGACGAGCAGTACTTC.

The sample holds one count of this clone. The rearrangement links TRBV9 to TRBJ2-2, with unresolved D. This CDR3 region has 15 residues. V lost 3 bases to trimming and J lost 7 bases, with 16 bases between them. Germline-derived CDR1 and CDR2 are SGDLS and YYNGEE. CDR3 region: CASSGLYTNGGELFF. CDR3 sequence (DNA): TGTGCCAGCAGCGGTCTTTACACTAATGGCGGGGAGCTGTTTTTT.

V gene TRBV14 combines with J gene TRBJ2-7, with 9 bases lining up with TRBD2. The CDR3 length is 18 residues. Per germline, CDR1 SGHDN and CDR2 FVKESK. The ends lost 1 base at V and 0 bases at J; junction bases unmatched: 10. CDR3 sequence: CASSQAGGLAGTSYEQYF. The CDR3 DNA reads TGTGCCAGCAGCCAAGCGGGGGGCCTAGCGGGGACCTCCTACGAGCAGTACTTC. Full variable domain (rest looked up from reference TRBV14 and TRBJ2-7): EAGVTQFPSHSVIEKGQTVTLRCDPISGHDNLYWYRRVMGKEIKFLLHFVKESKQDESGMPNNRFLAERTGGTYSTLKVQPAELEDSGVYFCASSQAGGLAGTSYEQYFGPGTRLTVT.

This rearrangement joins TRBV29-1 to TRBJ2-2; 8 bases are a match to TRBD2. This CDR3 spans 14 amino acids. CDR1 is SQVTM and CDR2 is ANQGSEA in the germline V gene. V shed 6 bases, J shed 5 bases, and the junction held 8 bases outside the gene matches. The CDR3 loop reads CSVVAGGWTGELFF. CDR3 coding DNA: TGCAGCGTCGTTGCGGGGGGTTGGACCGGGGAGCTGTTTTTT.

The chain recombines TRBV4-1 with TRBJ1-4; D gene uncertain. V lost 0 bases and J lost 0, with 14 bases in between. The CDR3 runs 18 residues. The germline gives CDR1 MGHRA, CDR2 YSYEKL. The CDR3 nucleotides are TGCGCCAGCAGCCAAGATTCGGCGGCAATTGCAACTAATGAAAAACTGTTTTTT. This sequence encodes CASSQDSAAIATNEKLFF.